These T cell receptor beta chains were read from a single sample in a study of T cell changes during pregnancy in multiple sclerosis. The method was immunoSEQ multiplex PCR; TCRdb's version includes in-frame clones alone and lacks a portion of them. This table holds tens of thousands of clones, around 93% found once. The material was CD4+ T cells from peripheral blood mononuclear cells, obtained after pregnancy. These receptors all stem from a female donor with multiple sclerosis, enrolled in a pregnancy study. The CDR3 runs from the conserved cysteine through the conserved F or W. A D gene is named only where the DNA matches it firmly. Size is omitted from some rows. Given values are once, few, many or a class for expanded clones.

-	TRBV6-5	TRBJ2-3	-	TGTGCCAGCAGGGCAGGGGATCTCACAGATACGCAGTATTTT	CASRAGDLTDTQYF
TRBD1	TRBV9	TRBJ1-2	-	TGTGCCAGCAGGCCGGGACAGACACCTGACCGGGGGACCTTC	CASRPGQTPDRGTF
-	TRBV7-9	TRBJ1-5	-	TGTGCCAGCAGCTTAGAAGGGGATCAGCCCCAGCATTTT	CASSLEGDQPQHF
TRBD1	TRBV27	TRBJ2-1	-	TGTGCCAGCAGTTCGGCGGACAGGGCCAAAAATGAGCAGTTCTTC	CASSSADRAKNEQFF
TRBD2	TRBV6-1	TRBJ2-7	once	TGTGCCAGCAGTGAATCGCGGGGGGCGGTCTACGAGCAGTACTTC	CASSESRGAVYEQYF
TRBD1	TRBV13	TRBJ1-2	-	TGTGCCAGCAGCACCGACAGGGGGCGAAACTATGGCTACACCTTC	CASSTDRGRNYGYTF
TRBD1	TRBV19	TRBJ1-1	-	TGTGCCAGTAGCAGCAGGGGGCGATCCACTGAAGCTTTCTTT	CASSSRGRSTEAFF
-	TRBV18	TRBJ1-1	-	TGTGCCAGCTCACCCAGGCCACAAACCCATAGAACACCGAACACTGAAGCTTTCTTT	CASSPRPQTHRTPNTEAFF
-	TRBV12-5	TRBJ2-3	-	TGTGCTAGTAGTTCAGCAGATACGCAGTATTTT	CASSSADTQYF
TRBD1	TRBV9	TRBJ2-7	-	TGTGCCAGCAGCGTACTGGACAGGACGGGGGAGCAGTACTTC	CASSVLDRTGEQYF
TRBD1	TRBV19	TRBJ2-2	once	TGTGCCAGTACCTTGACAGGGCTGAACACCGGGGAGCTGTTTTTT	CASTLTGLNTGELFF
-	TRBV18	TRBJ2-2	-	TGTGCCAGCTCCCTCAAGACAGGCGCGAACACCGGGGAGCTGTTTTTT	CASSLKTGANTGELFF
-	TRBV5-1	TRBJ1-1	-	TGCGCCAGCAGCTTGCGCCAGGGGCCCACTGAAGCTTTCTTT	CASSLRQGPTEAFF
-	TRBV5-6	TRBJ2-5	-	TGTGCCAGCAGCTTGGCCGCAGGGTCGGAGACCCAGTACTTC	CASSLAAGSETQYF
TRBD2	TRBV6-5	TRBJ2-1	-	TGTGCCAGCAGTTTGGCGGGAGGTCGCAATGAGCAGTTCTTC	CASSLAGGRNEQFF
TRBD1	TRBV7-3	TRBJ1-1	-	TGTGCCAGCAGCCTCCTACAGGGGGCTGAAGCTTTCTTT	CASSLLQGAEAFF
-	TRBV6-1	TRBJ2-7	-	TGTGCCAGCAGGGAGGGGTACGAGCAGTACTTC	CASREGYEQYF
-	TRBV11-2	TRBJ2-3	-	TGTGCCAGCAGCTTAGATAGAGTCCCGGGAACACCAGATACGCAGTATTTT	CASSLDRVPGTPDTQYF
-	TRBV2	TRBJ1-2	-	TGTGCCAGCACCCAGAGGGGGGGCCCTGGCTACACCTTC	CASTQRGGPGYTF
-	TRBV29-1	TRBJ1-1	-	TGCAGCGTTCCACACCGGGGCACTGAAGCTTTCTTT	CSVPHRGTEAFF
-	TRBV4-3	TRBJ2-7	-	TGCGCCAGCAGCCAGAGCCCAGGTTCCGAGCAGTACTTC	CASSQSPGSEQYF
-	TRBV6-5	TRBJ1-4	-	TGTGCCAGCAGTCCCACAGGACAGAGTAATGAAAAACTGTTTTTT	CASSPTGQSNEKLFF
-	TRBV9	TRBJ1-2	-	TGTGCCAGCAGCGTAAACAGGTACTATGGCTACACCTTC	CASSVNRYYGYTF
-	TRBV7-2	TRBJ2-6	-	TGTGCCAGCAGCTTAGTTATCGTACCCGGGTCTGGGGCCAACGTCCTGACTTTC	CASSLVIVPGSGANVLTF
TRBD2	TRBV10-2	TRBJ2-1	-	TGCGCCAGCAGGGGGACTAGCGGGGCCCTCTCCTACAATGAGCAGTTCTTC	CASRGTSGALSYNEQFF
-	TRBV30	TRBJ1-1	-	TGTGCCTGGATCCCGGGACTCCGGGGGGTGAACACTGAAGCTTTCTTT	CAWIPGLRGVNTEAFF
TRBD2	TRBV18	TRBJ2-7	-	TGTGCCAGCTCACCCGCTCTAGCGGGAGGTAAAAACGAGCAGTACTTC	CASSPALAGGKNEQYF
-	TRBV15	TRBJ1-6	-	TGTGCCACCAGCAGAGATCAGGGCACAAATTCACCCCTCCACTTT	CATSRDQGTNSPLHF